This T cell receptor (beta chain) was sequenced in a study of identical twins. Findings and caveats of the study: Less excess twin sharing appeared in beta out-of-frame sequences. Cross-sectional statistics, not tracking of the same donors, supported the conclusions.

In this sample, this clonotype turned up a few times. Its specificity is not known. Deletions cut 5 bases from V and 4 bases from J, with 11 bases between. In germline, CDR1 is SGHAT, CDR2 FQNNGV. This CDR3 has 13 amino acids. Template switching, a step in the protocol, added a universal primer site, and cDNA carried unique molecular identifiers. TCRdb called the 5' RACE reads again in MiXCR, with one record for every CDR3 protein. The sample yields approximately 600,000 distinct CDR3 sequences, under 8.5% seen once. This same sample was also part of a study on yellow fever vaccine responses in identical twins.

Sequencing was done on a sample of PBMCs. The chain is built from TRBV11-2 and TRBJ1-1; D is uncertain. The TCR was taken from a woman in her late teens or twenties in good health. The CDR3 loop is CASSKDTITEAFF. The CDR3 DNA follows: TGTGCCAGCAGCAAAGACACAATCACTGAAGCTTTCTTT.